These 30 T cell receptor beta chains were all obtained from the same sample, sequenced in a study of cytomegalovirus exposure and HLA in healthy donors (dated by TCRdb to the late 2010s). Library prep was done by the immunoSEQ multiplex PCR assay. For the multiplex PCR, a mixture combining 60 forward primers for TCR Vbeta segments and 13 reverse primers for TCR Jbeta segments was used. TCRdb re-hosts the immuneACCESS table, in-frame sequences only. Its copies lack some clones; in the studies checked, an unresolved V gene accounts for under half of them, and the cause for the rest is not known. The table for this sample lists more than 95,000 clones; roughly 72% of them were counted only once. The top ten hold roughly 11% of the sample. What was sequenced was PBMCs. Receptor source: a woman between 45 and 60 years old in good health and CMV-seropositive.

This chain connects TRBV4-1 to TRBJ1-3; D ambiguous. CDR1 is MGHRA and CDR2 is YSYEKL in the germline V gene. CDR3 length equals 17 residues. The V gene lost 7 bases and the J gene lost 0 bases, with 19 bases spanning the gap. CDR3 sequence (DNA): TGCGCCAGCAAGCCCCTGGGAGGCCCGCTCTCTGGAAACACCATATATTTT. Amino acid sequence: CASKPLGGPLSGNTIYF.

The chain carries TRBV9 and TRBJ1-6, with 8 nucleotides matching TRBD1. Trimming removed 3 bases from V and 7 bases from J; junction bases left unmatched: 12. Germline CDR1 reads SGDLS; CDR2 reads YYNGEE. The CDR3 totals 17 residues. CDR3 DNA sequence: TGTGCCAGCAGCGCACCGACAGGGGAAAGGGGGAATTCACCCCTCCACTTT. It is translated as CASSAPTGERGNSPLHF.

V is TRBV9 and J is TRBJ1-1; the D gene is possibly TRBD1 (6 bases). CDR1 SGDLS and CDR2 YYNGEE come from the germline V gene. The CDR3 has 14 amino acids. Trimming removed 4 bases at V and 1 base at J, with 11 bases between. CDR3 DNA sequence: TGTGCCAGCAGCTCCCGGACAGAGAACACTGAAGCTTTCTTT. This codes for CASSSRTENTEAFF.

This chain uses TRBV11-2 with TRBJ2-1; no reliable D call. The germline V gene has CDR1 SGHAT and CDR2 FQNNGV. V was cut by 1 base and J by 4 bases, with 5 bases left in between. The CDR3 covers 13 residues. CDR3 loop: CASSLAGYNEQFF. The CDR3 bases are TGTGCCAGCAGCTTAGCGGGTTACAATGAGCAGTTCTTC. The full variable domain, completed using reference TRBV11-2 and TRBJ2-1, is EAGVAQSPRYKIIEKRQSVAFWCNPISGHATLYWYQQILGQGPKLLIQFQNNGVVDDSQLPKDRFSAERLKGVDSTLKIQPAKLEDSAVYLCASSLAGYNEQFFGPGTRLTVL.

The chain carries TRBV7-2 and TRBJ2-3, with D perhaps TRBD1 (5 bases). The germline CDR1 and CDR2 sequences are SGHTA and FQGNSA. The V end was cut by 0 bases, the J end by 2 bases, with 6 bases between. This CDR3 has 14 residues. CDR3 loop: CASSLAGDTDTQYF. The CDR3 DNA reads as TGTGCCAGCAGCTTAGCAGGGGACACAGATACGCAGTATTTT.

The CDR3 nucleotides read TGTGCCAGCAGTGATACCTCAGGGGGAGTATACGAGCAGTACTTC. Residues: CASSDTSGGVYEQYF. V usage is TRBV2 and J usage is TRBJ2-5, with TRBD1 matching 7 bases. The J call may be faulty, since TRBJ2-7 better matches the DNA end. CDR1 and CDR2 (germline): SNHLY, FYNNEI. CDR3 length: 15 amino acids.

V usage is TRBV25-1 and J usage is TRBJ1-1; D is undetermined. In germline, CDR1 is MGHDK, CDR2 SYGVNS. V gave up 2 bases and J gave up 6 bases, with 13 bases separating them. The CDR3 runs 14 residues. The CDR3 region has the DNA TGTGCCAGCAGTGAAGGCTCGGGAGACCCTGAAGCTTTCTTT. It yields the protein CASSEGSGDPEAFF.

In its sample, this clone was seen once. The chain is built from TRBV27 and TRBJ1-1; D ambiguous. This CDR3 spans 16 amino acids. Trimming pared 5 bases from V and 0 bases from J, leaving 16 bases between. Looked up from germline, CDR1 is MNHEY and CDR2 is SMNVEV (reference sequence). In nucleotides, the CDR3 is TGTGCCAGCAGTCCCAACATAATGGCCTTGAACACTGAAGCTTTCTTT. Amino acids: CASSPNIMALNTEAFF.

Comment on this clone: An end of the junction differs from the germline gene, which may be a read error. The chain has TRBV4-1 and TRBJ1-6; 9 bases agree with TRBD1. This CDR3 spans 14 amino acids. Germline-derived CDR1 and CDR2 are MGHRA and YSYEKL. CDR3: CASSLRTGDSPLHF. The DNA of the CDR3 is TGCGCCAGCAGCCTCCGGACAGGGGATTCCCCCCTCCACTTT.

The CDR3 DNA reads TGTGCCAGCAGTTACTCTTTGAGCGCAGCCAAAAACATTCAGTACTTC. It translates to CASSYSLSAAKNIQYF. J is TRBJ2-4 and V is TRBV6-5, with unresolved D. The CDR3 is 16 amino acids. The ends were cut back, 0 bases at V and 0 bases at J, with 9 bases in the middle. Germline-derived CDR1 and CDR2 are MNHEY and SVGAGI.

The gene calls are TRBV7-2 and TRBJ1-1; possible D gene TRBD1, 5 bases. The CDR3 extends over 15 amino acids. The germline V gene has CDR1 SGHTA and CDR2 FQGNSA. Trimming stripped 1 base from V and 1 base from J, with 10 bases between. CDR3 nucleotides: TGTGCCAGCAGCTTAGTGGGGGGTGGGAACACTGAAGCTTTCTTT. It is translated as CASSLVGGGNTEAFF. The variable domain in full, with the rest retrieved from reference TRBV7-2 and TRBJ1-1, is GAGVSQSPSNKVTEKGKDVELRCDPISGHTALYWYRQSLGQGLEFLIYFQGNSAPDKSGLPSDRFSAERTGGSVSTLTIQRTQQEDSAVYLCASSLVGGGNTEAFFGQGTRLTVV.

This clone was found a few times. The V call is TRBV6-1, the J call TRBJ1-1; D ambiguous. Between the trimmed V and J ends, which lost 7 bases and 2 bases, there was a span of 11 bases. Germline V lookup: CDR1 MNHNS, CDR2 SASEGT. The CDR3 contains 13 residues. The CDR3 region is CASMKSPNTEAFF. CDR3 DNA sequence: TGTGCCAGCATGAAGAGCCCCAACACTGAAGCTTTCTTT.

This chain uses TRBV28 with TRBJ1-1; D is ambiguous. Germline CDR1 reads MDHEN; CDR2 reads SYDVKM. The CDR3 extends over 12 amino acids. The V end was cut by 5 bases, the J end by 12 bases, with 16 bases between. The CDR3, as DNA: TGTGCCAGCAGTCCCCCCGGGAGGGAAACTTTCTTT. This translates into CASSPPGRETFF.

CDR3: CASSYPDREPRETQYF. In nucleotides, the CDR3 is TGTGCCAGCAGTTACCCGGACAGGGAACCCCGGGAGACCCAGTACTTC. The chain recombines TRBV6-6 with TRBJ2-5; 8 bases are a match to TRBD1. V lost 2 bases to trimming and J lost 5 bases; unmatched junction nucleotides: 10. The CDR3 loop spans 16 amino acids. Germline CDR1 and CDR2: MNHNY and SVGAGI (reference sequence).

The V and J genes are TRBV29-1 and TRBJ2-1; 11 nucleotides match TRBD2. Germline-derived CDR1 and CDR2 are SQVTM and ANQGSEA. The CDR3 consists of 14 residues. Trimming took 4 bases from V and 8 from J; bases not matched to a gene: 7. The CDR3 loop is CSVATSGSIDEQFF. CDR3 DNA sequence: TGCAGCGTTGCTACTAGCGGGAGTATTGATGAGCAGTTCTTC.

This CDR3 is CASSLGTGKGYTF. The CDR3 nucleotides are TGTGCCAGCAGCCTCGGGACAGGGAAAGGCTACACCTTC. The chain couples TRBV7-2 to TRBJ1-2; 9 bases are shared with TRBD1. This CDR3 comprises 13 residues. V was clipped by 5 bases and J by 8 bases; unmatched bases: 6. From germline, CDR1 is SGHTA and CDR2 FQGNSA.

V gene TRBV12-5 combines with J gene TRBJ1-6, with D unresolved. V lost 2 bases and J lost 11, with 7 bases in between. Germline V gives CDR1 LGHNT, CDR2 FRNRAP. CDR3 length equals 12 residues. The CDR3 is CASGLNEAPLHF. CDR3 nucleotides: TGTGCTAGTGGTTTGAACGAGGCACCCCTCCACTTT.

In DNA form, the CDR3 reads TGCGCCAGCAGCTTGGGGGACAGAGAGAATGAAAAACTGTTTTTT. Translation: CASSLGDRENEKLFF. The V gene is TRBV5-1, the J gene TRBJ1-4; 7 positions agree with TRBD1. This CDR3 is 15 amino acids long. V shed 0 bases and J 5 bases; nucleotides not matched to a gene: 4. Germline V CDR1 and CDR2: SGHRS, YFSETQ.

J is TRBJ1-3 and V is TRBV5-7; weak D call: TRBD1 (6 bases). TRBV5-7 is placed among ORFs of uncertain function. V shed 4 bases and J shed 4 bases, with 12 bases lying between them. This CDR3 has 14 residues. The CDR3 here is CASSPRGSGNTIYF. DNA of the CDR3: TGTGCCAGCAGCCCCAGGGGTTCAGGAAACACCATATATTTT.

The chain joins TRBV4-3 to TRBJ1-5, with 9 bases fitting TRBD1. The CDR3 covers 15 residues. Trimming cost V 4 bases and J 2 bases; bases outside gene matches: 3. The germline CDR1 and CDR2 sequences are LGHNA and YSLEER. DNA of the CDR3: TGCGCCAGCAGCCGGGACAGGGTGGGCAATCAGCCCCAGCATTTT. Its protein product is CASSRDRVGNQPQHF.

V gene TRBV6-1 combines with J gene TRBJ1-2; TRBD1 matches 8 bases. The CDR3 is 16 amino acids. Germline V gives CDR1 MNHNS, CDR2 SASEGT. Unmatched junction bases numbered 10, after V lost 3 bases and J lost 4 bases. In DNA, the CDR3 is TGTGCCAGCAGTGACCCAGGACAGGGAAGTGTCTATGGCTACACCTTC. Translation: CASSDPGQGSVYGYTF.

V gene TRBV18 combines with J gene TRBJ1-4; no firm D call. The CDR3 spans 14 residues. The V end lost 2 bases, the J end lost 8 bases, and 12 bases lay between the germline ends. The germline CDR1 and CDR2 sequences are KGHSH and LQKENI. The CDR3 DNA reads TGTGCCAGCTCACCATGGGCTGAAAGGGAAAAACTGTTTTTT. Translated: CASSPWAEREKLFF.

The chain recombines TRBV5-1 with TRBJ2-1, with 8 bases that match TRBD1. With 2 bases clipped from V and 4 bases from J, the junction kept 14 bases outside the gene matches. CDR3 size: 18 residues. From germline, CDR1 is SGHRS and CDR2 YFSETQ. The CDR3 DNA sequence: TGCGCCAGCAGCTTCCCTATGGCAGGGGGCGCGAATTACAATGAGCAGTTCTTC. Its translation: CASSFPMAGGANYNEQFF.

This chain links TRBV4-1 with TRBJ1-5; 10 positions agree with TRBD1. There are 14 residues in the CDR3. V gave up 3 bases and J gave up 9 bases; unmatched junction bases: 5. Per germline, CDR1 MGHRA and CDR2 YSYEKL. The CDR3 reads CASSQTGGQGPQHF. The CDR3 DNA is TGCGCCAGCAGCCAGACAGGGGGCCAGGGGCCCCAGCATTTT.

V usage is TRBV7-2 and J usage is TRBJ1-1; D is unclear. CDR3 size: 15 residues. Germline CDR1 SGHTA, CDR2 FQGNSA. V lost 2 bases to trimming and J lost 1 base, with 11 bases between them. The CDR3 protein is CASSLWELSNTEAFF. The CDR3, as DNA: TGTGCCAGCAGCTTATGGGAGCTTTCGAACACTGAAGCTTTCTTT. The full variable domain, in which reference TRBV7-2 and TRBJ1-1 provide the parts outside the CDR3, is GAGVSQSPSNKVTEKGKDVELRCDPISGHTALYWYRQSLGQGLEFLIYFQGNSAPDKSGLPSDRFSAERTGGSVSTLTIQRTQQEDSAVYLCASSLWELSNTEAFFGQGTRLTVV.

This CDR3 is CASRYDRNTEAFF. The CDR3 nucleotides read TGTGCCAGCAGATACGACAGGAACACTGAAGCTTTCTTT. This chain uses TRBV6-6 with TRBJ1-1; tentative D call: TRBD1 (5 bases). Trimming took 6 bases from V and 1 from J, leaving 9 bases between them. Germline CDR1 is MNHNY and CDR2 is SVGAGI (reference sequence). The length of the CDR3 is 13 residues.

This clone was detected once. CDR3 sequence (DNA): TGTGCCAGCAGCCAAGATCTCGGGAGTCTGACCGGGGAGCTGTTTTTT. Translating it yields CASSQDLGSLTGELFF. The rearrangement uses TRBV14 and TRBJ2-2, with a tentative D call TRBD2 (6 bases). The CDR3 spans 16 residues. Trimming left V 0 bases short and J 5 bases short, with 13 bases between. Germline CDR1 SGHDN, CDR2 FVKESK.

V gene TRBV28 combines with J gene TRBJ1-4, with 11 bases matching TRBD1. The CDR3 runs to 15 residues. The V gene's germline CDR1 is MDHEN and CDR2 SYDVKM. V was pared by 6 bases and J by 8 bases, with 8 bases of the junction left unmatched. DNA of the CDR3: TGTGCCAGCAGCCTTGGGACAGGGGGTATAGAAAAACTGTTTTTT. Its protein product is CASSLGTGGIEKLFF. The full variable domain, in which reference TRBV28 and TRBJ1-4 provide the parts outside the CDR3, is DVKVTQSSRYLVKRTGEKVFLECVQDMDHENMFWYRQDPGLGLRLIYFSYDVKMKEKGDIPEGYSVSREKKERFSLILESASTNQTSMYLCASSLGTGGIEKLFFGSGTQLSVL.

To note about this clone: Within the sample, other DNA sequences also encode this same CDR3. The gene calls are TRBV7-6 and TRBJ2-7, with a weak D call TRBD2 (6 bases). Trimming cost V 2 bases and J 7 bases, with 15 bases left between them. The germline gives CDR1 SGHVS, CDR2 FNYEAQ. The CDR3 runs to 14 residues. The CDR3 is CASSLWGEATEQYF. The CDR3 DNA follows: TGTGCCAGCAGCTTATGGGGGGAGGCTACGGAGCAGTACTTC.

This clone was seen once. The V and J genes are TRBV30 and TRBJ1-1; D possibly corresponds to TRBD1 (6 bases). This CDR3 is 11 amino acids long. Trimming left V 5 bases short and J 10 bases short, with 14 bases between. The V gene's germline CDR1 is GTSNPN and CDR2 SVGIG (reference sequence). The DNA of the CDR3 is TGTGCCTGGTCCACAGGGCTCGGAGCTTTCTTT. Residues: CAWSTGLGAFF.